This T cell receptor beta chain was captured by sequencing in a study of control samples from healthy donors and cancer patients. TCRdb keeps only in-frame clones here, not all; method: immunoSEQ multiplex PCR. In the table there are some 87,000 clones, approximately 82% of which are singletons. V was shortened by 6 bases and J by 5 bases, with 11 bases between the two germline ends. CDR3 length: 13 amino acids. The germline V gene encodes CDR1 LGHDT and CDR2 YNNKEL (reference sequence). V usage is TRBV3-1 (or the pseudogene TRBV3-2) and J usage is TRBJ1-5; tentative D call: TRBD1 (6 bases). This clonotype originated in a man between 60 and 75 years old with head and neck cancer. Input material: PBMCs. The DNA of the CDR3 is TGTGCCAGCAGTCCACCAGGGGATCAGCCCCAGCATTTT. It specifies CASSPPGDQPQHF.